These 29 T cell receptor beta chains share one sample of origin, sequenced in a study of blood T cell repertoires in COVID-19. Only in-frame clones appear in the TCRdb table, and some are missing; sequencing was by immunoSEQ multiplex PCR. The data show about 160,000 clones, with approximately 79% seen just once and around 7% held by the top ten. Specimen: peripheral blood. Receptor source: a woman in her forties with COVID-19, enrolled during active disease.

V and J are TRBV5-1 and TRBJ2-1; D is possibly TRBD2 (6 bases). The CDR3 is 12 residues long. The V gene's germline CDR1 is SGHRS and CDR2 YFSETQ. Deletions cut 5 bases from V and 14 bases from J, with 17 bases between. The DNA of the CDR3 is TGCGCCAGCAGTCACGGGGGTTTAACTGAGTTCTTC. It yields the protein CASSHGGLTEFF.

The rearrangement joins TRBV7-8 to TRBJ1-1, with TRBD1 as a possible D gene (6 bases). This CDR3 has 14 residues. Germline CDR1 SGHVS, CDR2 FQNEAQ. V was shortened by 6 bases and J by 1 base, with 12 bases between the two germline ends. The CDR3 reads CASSFQTGNTEAFF. The DNA for the CDR3 is TGTGCCAGCAGTTTCCAGACAGGGAACACTGAAGCTTTCTTT.

The chain recombines TRBV27 with TRBJ2-5; 10 bases agree with TRBD2. The CDR3 extends over 15 amino acids. In germline, CDR1 is MNHEY, CDR2 SMNVEV (reference sequence). V lost 8 bases to trimming and J lost 1 base; unmatched junction nucleotides: 7. The CDR3, as DNA: TGTGCCAGCCTAGCGGGAGAACTCTTCCAAGAGACCCAGTACTTC. This sequence encodes CASLAGELFQETQYF.

The J gene is TRBJ2-1, the V gene TRBV3-1 (or the pseudogene TRBV3-2), with 13 bases that match TRBD2. The CDR3 totals 20 residues. The V gene's germline CDR1 is LGHDT and CDR2 YNNKEL (reference sequence). V was clipped by 3 bases and J by 0 bases; unmatched bases: 11. The CDR3 reads CASSHPPRLAGGLSYNEQFF. The CDR3 DNA sequence: TGTGCCAGCAGCCATCCGCCCCGACTAGCGGGAGGCCTCTCCTACAATGAGCAGTTCTTC.

The chain combines TRBV24-1 with TRBJ2-1; a possible D gene is TRBD1 (6 bases). With 3 bases removed from V and 1 base from J, the gap between germline ends came to 15 bases. Per germline, CDR1 KGHDR and CDR2 SFDVKD. The CDR3 sequence is 17 residues long. The CDR3 DNA reads as TGTGCCACCAGTGATCCGGGCCCCACAGGGTCCTACAATGAGCAGTTCTTC. Protein sequence: CATSDPGPTGSYNEQFF.

V usage is TRBV7-2 and J usage is TRBJ2-3; 8 nucleotides agree with TRBD2. CDR1 and CDR2 from the germline V gene are SGHTA and FQGNSA. J gave up 3 bases and V 5 bases, and 13 bases lay outside the gene matches. CDR3 length: 17 amino acids. CDR3 sequence reads: CASSLRGTSGLTDTQYF. The CDR3 coding sequence is TGTGCCAGCAGCCTAAGGGGTACTAGCGGATTAACAGATACGCAGTATTTT.

The chain is built from TRBV9 and TRBJ2-1, with D possibly TRBD2 on 6 matching bases. The length of the CDR3 is 15 residues. The germline CDR1 and CDR2 sequences are SGDLS and YYNGEE. Trimming shortened V by 2 bases and J by 1 base, and 10 bases separated the two germline ends. DNA of the CDR3: TGTGCCAGCAGCGTTTTGCGGGATTCCTACAATGAGCAGTTCTTC. Its protein product is CASSVLRDSYNEQFF.

The rearrangement joins TRBV19 to TRBJ1-3, with D perhaps matching TRBD1 (6 bases). This CDR3 has 18 amino acids. The V end lost 4 bases, the J end lost 0 bases, and 19 bases lay between the germline ends. CDR1 is LNHDA and CDR2 is SQIVND in the germline V gene (reference sequence). The CDR3 DNA reads as TGTGCCAGTAGTACGGCAACCGGGACAATTAACTCTGGAAACACCATATATTTT. This gives the protein CASSTATGTINSGNTIYF.

The gene calls are TRBV3-1 (or the pseudogene TRBV3-2) and TRBJ2-6; the match to TRBD1 covers 7 bases. The ends lost 4 bases at V and 1 base at J; junction bases unmatched: 7. Per the germline V gene, CDR1 is LGHDT and CDR2 is YNNKEL (reference sequence). The CDR3 has 17 amino acids. CDR3 sequence (DNA): TGTGCCAGCAGCCCCCAACCGACAGGGTCTGGGGCCAACGTCCTGACTTTC. The encoded protein is CASSPQPTGSGANVLTF.

This clone was counted ten times or more. The chain combines TRBV7-6 with TRBJ2-3; 8 bases align to TRBD2. With 3 bases clipped from V and 3 bases from J, the junction kept 8 bases outside the gene matches. CDR1 is SGHVS, CDR2 FNYEAQ, per germline. The CDR3 loop spans 16 amino acids. The CDR3: CASSFGGGRGTDTQYF. The DNA for the CDR3 is TGTGCCAGCAGCTTTGGCGGGGGGCGAGGAACAGATACGCAGTATTTT.

J is TRBJ2-1 and V is TRBV29-1; TRBD1 might be the D (5 bases). Per germline, CDR1 SQVTM and CDR2 ANQGSEA. The V end lost 4 bases, the J end lost 4 bases, and 8 bases lay between the germline ends. The CDR3 is 12 amino acids. The chain's CDR3 is CSVGQIYNEQFF. The CDR3 DNA sequence: TGCAGCGTTGGACAGATTTACAATGAGCAGTTCTTC.

The chain joins TRBV18 to TRBJ1-1; D gene unclear. V was cut by 2 bases and J by 6 bases, with 10 bases left in between. The germline V gene has CDR1 KGHSH and CDR2 LQKENI. The CDR3 is made up of 13 amino acids. CDR3 DNA sequence: TGTGCCAGCTCACCAATAGTTGGAGCTGAAGCTTTCTTT. Translating gives CASSPIVGAEAFF. Combining the CDR3 with reference TRBV18 and TRBJ1-1 gives the whole variable domain NAGVMQNPRHLVRRRGQEARLRCSPMKGHSHVYWYRQLPEEGLKFMVYLQKENIIDESGMPKERFSAEFPKEGPSILRIQQVVRGDSAAYFCASSPIVGAEAFFGQGTRLTVV.

CDR3 DNA sequence: TGTGCCAGCAGCGTTGGGCAGGGGTCCTACAATGAGCAGTTCTTC. This sequence encodes CASSVGQGSYNEQFF. The rearrangement joins TRBV9 to TRBJ2-1; the D gene is possibly TRBD1 (6 bases). This CDR3 is built from 15 residues. V was clipped by 2 bases and J by 1 base, with 10 bases between them. Germline CDR1 SGDLS, CDR2 YYNGEE.

The rearrangement links TRBV15 to TRBJ1-5; 8 positions match TRBD1. This CDR3 comprises 15 residues. Unmatched junction bases numbered 4, after V lost 1 base and J lost 5 bases. The germline V gene has CDR1 LNHNV and CDR2 YYDKDF (reference sequence). This CDR3 reads CATSRGTGSDQPQHF. As DNA, the CDR3 is TGTGCCACCAGCAGAGGGACAGGGAGCGATCAGCCCCAGCATTTT.

This chain joins TRBV18 and TRBJ2-7; TRBD2 aligns across 10 bases. With V trimmed by 2 bases and J by 3 bases, 10 bases remained unmatched. This CDR3 is 17 amino acids long. Germline V gene lookup returns CDR1 KGHSH and CDR2 LQKENI. The CDR3 spells CASSPIPPSGSSYEQYF. CDR3 coding DNA: TGTGCCAGCTCACCAATCCCTCCTAGCGGGAGTAGCTACGAGCAGTACTTC.

This clone was seen a few times. The junction shows a germline mismatch at one end, possibly a read error. The chain employs TRBV27 and TRBJ2-7; unclear D gene. CDR3 length: 13 residues. CDR1 is MNHEY, CDR2 SMNVEV, per germline (reference sequence). CDR3 coding DNA: TGTGCCAGCAGTTCCTCTCTCTCCTACGAGCGGTACTTC. Amino acids: CASSSSLSYERYF.

This clone was found a few times. The rearrangement joins TRBV15 to TRBJ1-2; TRBD1 matches 10 bases. The V segment lost 0 bases and the J segment 7 bases; nucleotides outside the gene matches: 8. Per the germline V gene, CDR1 is LNHNV and CDR2 is YYDKDF (reference sequence). The CDR3 runs 16 residues. As DNA, the CDR3 is TGTGCCACCAGCAGAGATCTTGGGACAGGGGCCGGTGGCTACACCTTC. Translated: CATSRDLGTGAGGYTF.

This chain connects TRBV29-1 to TRBJ2-5; TRBD2 aligns across 9 bases. Looked up from germline, CDR1 is SQVTM and CDR2 is ANQGSEA. The CDR3 runs to 15 residues. With V trimmed by 5 bases and J by 2 bases, 9 bases remained unmatched. The CDR3 spells CSVPGTSRSQETQYF. The CDR3 DNA follows: TGCAGCGTTCCTGGGACTAGCCGTTCGCAAGAGACCCAGTACTTC.

The gene calls are TRBV15 and TRBJ2-5; 9 bases match TRBD2. Germline CDR1 and CDR2: LNHNV and YYDKDF (reference sequence). The CDR3 length is 17 residues. After removal of 3 bases from V and 3 bases from J, the junction contained 11 bases not matched to a gene. CDR3 in DNA: TGTGCCACCAGCAGGGGACCAGCGGGAGGTGGGGAAGAGACCCAGTACTTC. Protein product: CATSRGPAGGGEETQYF.

The CDR3 loop reads CASSLAEESTIYF. The CDR3 DNA follows: TGTGCCAGCAGCTTGGCTGAGGAGAGCACCATATATTTT. The rearrangement links TRBV5-6 to TRBJ1-3; no firm D call. The CDR3 sequence is 13 residues long. The V end lost 0 bases, the J end lost 9 bases, and 10 bases lay between the germline ends. The V gene's germline CDR1 is SGHDT and CDR2 YYEEEE.

This clone was recorded once. The chain is built from TRBV7-9 and TRBJ2-7; 12 bases are a match to TRBD1. J was trimmed by 1 base and V by 5 bases; bases with no gene match: 3. Germline V gene data show CDR1 as SEHNR and CDR2 as FQNEAQ (reference sequence). The CDR3 contains 15 residues. The CDR3: CASSQGQGASYEQYF. CDR3 sequence (DNA): TGTGCCAGCAGCCAGGGACAGGGGGCATCCTACGAGCAGTACTTC.

This sequence joins TRBV30 and TRBJ1-1, with D unresolved. Germline loops: CDR1 GTSNPN, CDR2 SVGIG (reference sequence). V lost 7 bases to trimming and J lost 2 bases, with 11 bases between them. The CDR3 is 12 amino acids. The CDR3 DNA sequence: TGTGCCTATGGCCTTTCAAACACTGAAGCTTTCTTT. This sequence encodes CAYGLSNTEAFF.

This clone was recorded only once. The gene calls are TRBV6-1 and TRBJ1-2; tentatively, D is TRBD1 (5 bases). CDR1 and CDR2 (germline): MNHNS, SASEGT. V lost 2 bases to trimming and J lost 8 bases, with 18 bases between them. This CDR3 contains 15 residues. Written as DNA, the CDR3 is TGTGCCAGCAGTGAAAACCCCGGGACTTCGAGCGGCTACACCTTC. Translated: CASSENPGTSSGYTF.

In regard to this clone: Sequence at one end of the junction differs from germline and may be a read error. The rearrangement links TRBV6-1 to TRBJ2-1, with 12 bases aligning to TRBD1. The CDR3 loop spans 19 amino acids. Germline loops: CDR1 MNHNS, CDR2 SASEGT. CDR3 residues: CPSRGGGQGAVASYNEQFF. DNA for the CDR3: TGTCCCAGCCGTGGGGGGGGACAGGGGGCAGTAGCTTCCTACAATGAGCAGTTCTTC.

This clone appeared a few times. The CDR3 DNA reads as TGTGCCAGCAAGGGGTTTGAGCAGTACGTC. Protein: CASKGFEQYV. The chain employs TRBV21-1 and TRBJ2-7; TRBD1 was called by the table and not checked on the DNA. TRBV21-1 is reported as a pseudogene. The CDR3 is 10 amino acids.

Here the CDR3 DNA reads TGCGCCAGCAGCTGGGGGGGACCCCCCTACGAGCAGTACTTC. It codes for CASSWGGPPYEQYF. This chain connects TRBV5-1 to TRBJ2-7, with 7 bases fitting TRBD2. The CDR3 has 14 amino acids. CDR1 SGHRS and CDR2 YFSETQ come from the germline V gene. V lost 3 bases to trimming and J lost 2 bases; unmatched junction nucleotides: 5. Combining the CDR3 with reference TRBV5-1 and TRBJ2-7 gives the whole variable domain KAGVTQTPRYLIKTRGQQVTLSCSPISGHRSVSWYQQTPGQGLQFLFEYFSETQRNKGNFPGRFSGRQFSNSRSEMNVSTLELGDSALYLCASSWGGPPYEQYFGPGTRLTVT.

The chain has TRBV28 and TRBJ2-1; weak D call: TRBD1 (7 bases). Germline lookup yields CDR1 MDHEN and CDR2 SYDVKM. The CDR3 runs to 11 residues. V lost 10 bases and J lost 6, with 10 bases in between. This CDR3 is CAIQGGNEQFF. Written as DNA, the CDR3 is TGTGCCATCCAGGGGGGCAATGAGCAGTTCTTC.

As regards this clone: The junction and the germline gene differ at one end; a read error may be behind it. The chain carries TRBV13 and TRBJ1-2; D perhaps matches TRBD1 (6 bases). The CDR3 runs to 17 residues. Germline V gives CDR1 PRHDT, CDR2 FYEKMQ (reference sequence). The CDR3 loop reads CASSSKGVPDQTRLQAF. The CDR3 region has the DNA TGTGCCAGCAGCTCCAAGGGGGTGCCAGACCAAACACGGCTCCAGGCCTTC.

The chain joins TRBV5-1 to TRBJ1-4; D possibly corresponds to TRBD1 (5 bases). The germline gives CDR1 SGHRS, CDR2 YFSETQ. V was trimmed by 4 bases and J by 8 bases, leaving 15 bases between them. There are 14 residues in the CDR3. CDR3 sequence (DNA): TGCGCCAGCAGCCTAGGGACTCCCTCCGAAAAACTGTTTTTT. Translation: CASSLGTPSEKLFF.